One sample yielded the 15 T cell receptor beta chains listed below, sequenced in a study of vaccination effects on CD4 cells after COVID-19. In the ViraFEST assay, antigen-specific CD4+ clonotypes were identified by expansion after peptide-pool stimulation. Subsequent to 10 days of culture, CD4+ T cells were isolated. None of the vaccinated had previously contracted SARS-CoV-2, and their nucleocapsid antibodies tested negative. The method was immunoSEQ multiplex PCR; TCRdb's version includes in-frame clones alone and lacks a portion of them. Found here are around 71,000 clones, approximately 70% of them singletons; the top ten hold roughly 3.9%. Which antigens these TCRs recognize remains unknown. The material sequenced was CD4+ T cells from PBMCs cultured with HCoV-OC43 spike peptides, taken before COVID-19 vaccination. Subset here: HCoV-OC43 spike overlapping peptide pool stimulation. These receptors were collected from a human donor who received a COVID-19 vaccine.

The V call is TRBV5-1, the J call TRBJ1-2; 7 bases align to TRBD1. CDR1 and CDR2 from the germline V gene are SGHRS and YFSETQ. The V gene end was trimmed by 4 bases and the J gene end by 0 bases; junction bases not matched to a gene: 3. The CDR3 is 14 amino acids. CDR3: CASSLDRANYGYTF. The CDR3 nucleotides read TGCGCCAGCAGCCTCGACAGGGCTAACTATGGCTACACCTTC.

The rearrangement links TRBV6-5 to TRBJ1-1; no definite D call. Trimming stripped 5 bases from V and 1 base from J, with 2 bases between. CDR3 length: 11 amino acids. Germline assignment: CDR1 MNHEY and CDR2 SVGAGI. CDR3: CASSKNTEAFF. CDR3 DNA sequence: TGTGCCAGCAGTAAGAACACTGAAGCTTTCTTT.

For the CDR3, the DNA is TGTGCCAGCAAGACAGGGACTTCGAACACTGAAGCTTTCTTT. Its protein is CASKTGTSNTEAFF. The chain joins TRBV6-5 to TRBJ1-1; 7 nucleotides agree with TRBD1. This CDR3 has 14 amino acids. CDR1 is MNHEY, CDR2 SVGAGI, per germline. The ends lost 7 bases at V and 1 base at J; junction bases unmatched: 6.

The chain is built from TRBV29-1 and TRBJ1-2, with a weak D call TRBD1 (6 bases). V lost 5 bases and J lost 8, with 21 bases in between. Germline lookup yields CDR1 SQVTM and CDR2 ANQGSEA. This CDR3 spans 14 amino acids. CDR3 sequence: CSVTQPGHGSGYTF. CDR3 DNA: TGCAGCGTTACCCAACCGGGACACGGTTCCGGCTACACCTTC.

The genes are TRBV5-5 and TRBJ2-1; 11 bases agree with TRBD1. Per the germline V gene, CDR1 is SGHKS and CDR2 is YYEKEE (reference sequence). CDR3 length equals 17 residues. The trim removed 6 bases at V and 8 bases at J, leaving 16 bases unmatched. The CDR3 DNA reads as TGTGCCAGCATCTATAAAAGCGGGACAGGGGGTTATGATGAGCAGTTCTTC. Translated, it gives CASIYKSGTGGYDEQFF.

This clone has just a few counts. The rearrangement links TRBV6-6 to TRBJ1-6, with D possibly matching TRBD1 (5 bases). Trimming removed 5 bases from V and 0 bases from J, with 11 bases in between. Germline-derived CDR1 and CDR2 are MNHNY and SVGAGI (reference sequence). CDR3 length: 16 residues. This CDR3 is CASSPLDSSYNSPLHF. DNA for the CDR3: TGTGCCAGCAGTCCCTTAGACAGCTCCTATAATTCACCCCTCCACTTT.

The gene calls are TRBV30 and TRBJ1-2, with 7 bases identical to TRBD1. Trimming at V came to 0 bases and at J to 8 bases, leaving 6 bases not matched to a gene. CDR1 GTSNPN and CDR2 SVGIG come from the germline V gene (reference sequence). The CDR3 spans 13 residues. The CDR3 region is CAWSVFQGGGYTF. The CDR3 coding sequence is TGTGCCTGGAGTGTTTTCCAGGGGGGAGGCTACACCTTC.

The sample holds a few counts of this clone. The J gene is TRBJ2-1, the V gene TRBV3-1 (or the pseudogene TRBV3-2); 14 nucleotides agree with TRBD2. This CDR3 is built from 13 residues. The V segment lost 6 bases and the J segment 10 bases; nucleotides outside the gene matches: 2. Germline V CDR1 and CDR2: LGHDT, YNNKEL (reference sequence). CDR3 coding DNA: TGTGCCAGCAGTAGGACTAGCGGGGGGGAGCAGTTCTTC. The encoded protein is CASSRTSGGEQFF.

The V and J genes are TRBV6-5 and TRBJ2-1; 9 bases agree with TRBD1. Germline-derived CDR1 and CDR2 are MNHEY and SVGAGI. This CDR3 contains 15 residues. J gave up 3 bases and V 6 bases, and 6 bases lay outside the gene matches. Here the CDR3 reads CASRQDRGGYNEQFF. The CDR3 DNA is TGTGCCAGCAGACAGGACAGGGGTGGCTACAATGAGCAGTTCTTC.

The rearrangement links TRBV6-5 to TRBJ2-1; D ambiguous. CDR1 is MNHEY and CDR2 is SVGAGI in the germline V gene. V was clipped by 6 bases and J by 9 bases, with 18 bases between them. This CDR3 is built from 14 residues. The CDR3 reads CASRTSDPRGEQFF. The CDR3 DNA reads TGTGCCAGCAGGACCTCGGACCCGCGAGGTGAGCAGTTCTTC.

This clone was recorded a few times. Here the CDR3 DNA reads TGTGCCAGTAGTACCCGAAGACAGGGAGCGACTCAGCCCCAGCATTTT. It yields the protein CASSTRRQGATQPQHF. The chain is built from TRBV19 and TRBJ1-5, with TRBD1 identical over 7 bases. V was clipped by 4 bases and J by 6 bases; unmatched bases: 12. Per germline, CDR1 LNHDA and CDR2 SQIVND (reference sequence). The CDR3 contains 16 residues.

This clone was detected a few times. This chain links TRBV7-9 with TRBJ2-5, with TRBD1 identical over 8 bases. Germline-derived CDR1 and CDR2 are SEHNR and FQNEAQ (reference sequence). Trimming removed 5 bases from V and 2 bases from J; junction bases left unmatched: 7. The CDR3 covers 15 residues. CDR3 nucleotide sequence: TGTGCCAGCAGCCCCCGACAGGGGCCGCAAGAGACCCAGTACTTC. Protein sequence: CASSPRQGPQETQYF.

This clone was counted between two and nine times. The chain joins TRBV9 to TRBJ2-1; TRBD2 is a possible D gene (6 bases). The CDR3 extends over 13 amino acids. V dropped 3 bases and J dropped 9 bases, with 13 bases sitting between them. Germline loops: CDR1 SGDLS, CDR2 YYNGEE. CDR3 in amino acids: CASSGYNGGEQFF. The CDR3 DNA sequence: TGTGCCAGCAGCGGCTATAACGGGGGTGAGCAGTTCTTC.

The chain uses TRBV30 and TRBJ2-5, with 11 bases that match TRBD2. V lost 3 bases and J lost 2; bases outside the gene matches: 2. CDR1 is GTSNPN, CDR2 SVGIG, per germline (reference sequence). This CDR3 region has 14 residues. The CDR3 here is CAWRSSGGQETQYF. The DNA for the CDR3 is TGTGCCTGGAGGTCTAGCGGGGGGCAAGAGACCCAGTACTTC.

This chain uses TRBV7-2 with TRBJ2-1; possibly TRBD1 for D (5 bases). The CDR3 spans 14 residues. Trimming took 3 bases from V and 2 from J, leaving 8 bases between them. The germline V gene has CDR1 SGHTA and CDR2 FQGNSA. CDR3 coding DNA: TGTGCCAGCAGCTTCTCAGGGCCCTACAATGAGCAGTTCTTC. Translated, it gives CASSFSGPYNEQFF.